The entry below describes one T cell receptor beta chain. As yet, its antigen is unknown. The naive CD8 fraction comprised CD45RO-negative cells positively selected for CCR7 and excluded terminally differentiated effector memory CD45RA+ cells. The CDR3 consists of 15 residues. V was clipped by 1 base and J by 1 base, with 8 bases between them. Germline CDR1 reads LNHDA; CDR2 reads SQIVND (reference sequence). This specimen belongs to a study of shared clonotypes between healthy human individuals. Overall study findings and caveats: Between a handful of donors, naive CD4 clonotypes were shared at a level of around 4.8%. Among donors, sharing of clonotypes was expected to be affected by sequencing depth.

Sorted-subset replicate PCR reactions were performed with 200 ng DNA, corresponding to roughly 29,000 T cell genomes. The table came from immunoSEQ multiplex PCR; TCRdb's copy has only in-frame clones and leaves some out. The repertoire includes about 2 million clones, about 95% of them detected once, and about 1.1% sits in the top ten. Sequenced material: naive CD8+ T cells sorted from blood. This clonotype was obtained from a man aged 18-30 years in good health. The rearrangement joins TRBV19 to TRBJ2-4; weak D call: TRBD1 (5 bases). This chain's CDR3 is CASSIVSGAKNIQYF. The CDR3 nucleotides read TGTGCCAGTAGTATAGTATCAGGGGCCAAAAACATTCAGTACTTC. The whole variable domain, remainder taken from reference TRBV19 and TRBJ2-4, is DGGITQSPKYLFRKEGQNVTLSCEQNLNHDAMYWYRQDPGQGLRLIYYSQIVNDFQKGDIAEGYSVSREKKESFPLTVTSAQKNPTAFYLCASSIVSGAKNIQYFGAGTRLSVL.